This T cell receptor beta chain emerged from a study of shared clonotypes between healthy human individuals. The ends lost 6 bases at V and 8 bases at J; junction bases unmatched: 15. CDR1 MDHEN and CDR2 SYDVKM come from the germline V gene. CDR3 length equals 16 residues. Per the original methods: Filtering differed for immunoSEQ, which gave only junction sequences without quality scores. Profiling relied on immunoSEQ multiplex PCR, and the TCRdb table lists in-frame clones only, not all of them. V, J and clone size reflect that table, while D and trimming were determined from the DNA. The repertoire holds about 1.4 million clones, with roughly 96% as singletons.

This sequence originates from a man aged 30-40 years in good health. The rearrangement uses TRBV28 and TRBJ1-4; the match to TRBD1 covers 7 bases. The source material was naive CD4+ T cells sorted from blood. Subset here: CD45RA+ positively selected. The CDR3 sequence: CASSRGGVWGQEKLFF. CDR3 in DNA: TGTGCCAGCAGCCGAGGAGGGGTTTGGGGACAGGAAAAACTGTTTTTT.